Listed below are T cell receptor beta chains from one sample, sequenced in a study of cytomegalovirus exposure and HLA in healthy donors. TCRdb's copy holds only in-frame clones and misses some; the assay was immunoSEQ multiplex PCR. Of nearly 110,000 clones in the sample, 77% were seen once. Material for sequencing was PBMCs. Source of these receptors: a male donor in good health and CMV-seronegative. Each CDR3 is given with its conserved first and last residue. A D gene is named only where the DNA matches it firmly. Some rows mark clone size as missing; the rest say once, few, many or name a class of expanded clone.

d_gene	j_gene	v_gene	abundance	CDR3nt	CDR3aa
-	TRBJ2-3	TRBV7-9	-	TGTGCCAGCAGACTACGAGGCGGGGACACAGATACGCAGTATTTT	CASRLRGGDTDTQYF
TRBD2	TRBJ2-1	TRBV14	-	TGTGCCAGCAGCGAAACTAGCGTGGTCAATGAGCAGTTCTTC	CASSETSVVNEQFF
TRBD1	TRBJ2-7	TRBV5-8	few	TGTGCCAGCAGAGACAGGGGGAGCTCCTACGAGCAGTACTTC	CASRDRGSSYEQYF
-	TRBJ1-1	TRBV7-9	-	TGTGCCAGCAGCTTAGGGGGCACGACTGAAGCTTTCTTT	CASSLGGTTEAFF
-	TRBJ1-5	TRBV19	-	TGTGCCAGTAGTATAATGGCAGAAAATAGCAATCAGCCCCAGCATTTT	CASSIMAENSNQPQHF
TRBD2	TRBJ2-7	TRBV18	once	TGTGCCAGCTCGTCGACTAGCGGGGTCACCTACGAGCAGTACTTC	CASSSTSGVTYEQYF
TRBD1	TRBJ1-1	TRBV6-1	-	TGTGCCAGCGGAGGACAGGTGGAAACTGAAGCTTTCTTT	CASGGQVETEAFF
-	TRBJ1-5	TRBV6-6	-	TGTGCCAGCAGCCCTAGGGACTACGGGGCCCCCCAGCCCCAGCATTTT	CASSPRDYGAPQPQHF
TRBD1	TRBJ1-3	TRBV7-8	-	TGTGCCAGCAGCTTAGGGGGTACGGGACAGGGACGAAACACCATATATTTT	CASSLGGTGQGRNTIYF
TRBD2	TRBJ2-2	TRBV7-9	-	TGTGCCAGCAGCTCCCCCTGGCGGGAGGGGGCTCCCGGGGAGCTGTTTTTT	CASSSPWREGAPGELFF
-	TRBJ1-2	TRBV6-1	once	TGTGCCAGCAGTGAGTCACAGGGAATAACTAACTATGGCTACACCTTC	CASSESQGITNYGYTF
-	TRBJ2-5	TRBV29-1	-	TGCAGCGTGAACAGGCTCTCGGAGACCCAGTACTTC	CSVNRLSETQYF
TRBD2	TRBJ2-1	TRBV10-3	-	TGTGCCATCAGTGATAGCGGGAGAATTACAGATGAGCAGTTCTTC	CAISDSGRITDEQFF
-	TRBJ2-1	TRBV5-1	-	TGCGCCAGCAGCAGGGGACTTTACAATGAGCAGTTCTTC	CASSRGLYNEQFF
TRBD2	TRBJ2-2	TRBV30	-	TGTGCCTGGCAACTAGCGGTTACCACCGGGGAGCTGTTTTTT	CAWQLAVTTGELFF
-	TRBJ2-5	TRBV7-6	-	TGTGCCAGCAGCTTCATCAGGCAAGAGACCCAGTACTTC	CASSFIRQETQYF
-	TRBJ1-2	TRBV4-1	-	TGCGCCAGCAGCCAAGATGATGCGGGGAGCTATGAGGGCTACACCTTC	CASSQDDAGSYEGYTF
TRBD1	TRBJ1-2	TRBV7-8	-	TGTGCCAGCAGCTTAGCGCGAACAGGGGGCGACTATGGCTACACCTTC	CASSLARTGGDYGYTF
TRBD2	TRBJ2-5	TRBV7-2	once	TGTGCCAGCAGCCTCCGCGGGGGGACGACCCAGTACTTC	CASSLRGGTTQYF
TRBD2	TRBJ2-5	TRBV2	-	TGTGCCAGCAGCTGGACTAGCGGGAAGGAGACCCAGTACTTC	CASSWTSGKETQYF
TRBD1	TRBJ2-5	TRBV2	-	TGTGCCAGCAGGGGACAGGGCGGGGAGACCCAGTACTTC	CASRGQGGETQYF
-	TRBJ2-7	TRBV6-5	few	TGTGCCAGCAGTTACTCGTCACTAGGCTCCTACGAGCAGTACTTC	CASSYSSLGSYEQYF
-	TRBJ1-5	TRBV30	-	TGTGCCTGGAGTCGGGCCAGGGGTGTTAGCAATCAGCCCCAGCATTTT	CAWSRARGVSNQPQHF
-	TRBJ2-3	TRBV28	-	TGTGCCAGCAGGATAGAGGGGGTTGGGATAAACACAGATACGCAGTATTTT	CASRIEGVGINTDTQYF
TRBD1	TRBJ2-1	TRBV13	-	TGTGCCAGCAGCGCCCAGGGGGCCCATGAGCAGTTCTTC	CASSAQGAHEQFF
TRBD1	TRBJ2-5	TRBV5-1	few	TGCGCCAGCAGCTTGGCTACCTGGACAGGGGGCCAAGAGACCCAGTACTTC	CASSLATWTGGQETQYF
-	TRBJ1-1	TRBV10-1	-	TGCGCCAGCAGTGAGCTACAGGGTAGCACTGAAGCTTTCTTT	CASSELQGSTEAFF
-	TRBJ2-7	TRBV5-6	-	TGTGCCAGCAGCTGGGCCAGCTACGAGCAGTACTTC	CASSWASYEQYF
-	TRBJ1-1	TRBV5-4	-	TGTGCCAGCAGCAGGGGGTCGCGGGCTGAAGCTTTCTTT	CASSRGSRAEAFF
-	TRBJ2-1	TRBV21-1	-	TGTGCCAGCTCAGGGGACTCCTACAATGAGCAGTTCTTC	CASSGDSYNEQFF
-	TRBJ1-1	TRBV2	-	TGTGCCAGCAGGGCGGACTTTAAGGGCACTGAAGCTTTCTTT	CASRADFKGTEAFF
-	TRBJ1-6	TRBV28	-	TGTGCCAGCAGTTTGACAGACTATAATTCACCCCTCCACTTT	CASSLTDYNSPLHF
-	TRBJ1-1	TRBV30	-	TGTGCCTGGAGTGTTTCGGTTTCTGAAGCTTTCTTT	CAWSVSVSEAFF
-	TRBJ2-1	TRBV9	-	TGTGCCTCTTCGGGGGGCGTTTACAATGAGCAGTTCTTC	CASSGGVYNEQFF
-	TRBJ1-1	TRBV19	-	TGTGCCAGTAGTATAGGCAGAGGGAACACTGAAGCTTTCTTT	CASSIGRGNTEAFF
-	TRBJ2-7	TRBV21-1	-	TGTGCCAGCAGCAAAATTGGCGGACAGGGAACCTACGAGCAGTACTTC	CASSKIGGQGTYEQYF
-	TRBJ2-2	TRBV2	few	TGTGCCAGCAGCGTAGGAGGGACCGGGGAGCTGTTTTTT	CASSVGGTGELFF
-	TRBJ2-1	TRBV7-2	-	TGTGCCAGCAGCTTAAGTATTACAGACAATGAGCAGTTCTTC	CASSLSITDNEQFF
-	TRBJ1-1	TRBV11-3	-	TGTGCCAGCAGCTTAGGCGGGGGGCGGTACACTGAAGCTTTCTTT	CASSLGGGRYTEAFF
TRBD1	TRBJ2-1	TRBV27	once	TGTGCCAGCAGTTTATCCGCCGGGACAGGGGGAAATGAGCAGTTCTTC	CASSLSAGTGGNEQFF
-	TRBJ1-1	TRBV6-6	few	TGTGCCAGCAGTTACTCGAGTAACACTGAAGCTTTCTTT	CASSYSSNTEAFF
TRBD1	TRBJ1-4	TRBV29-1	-	TGCAGCGCCCAGGCCGGGACAGGGGGCCCGCGTGAAAAACTGTTTTTT	CSAQAGTGGPREKLFF
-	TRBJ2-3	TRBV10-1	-	TGCGCCAGCAGTGAACGAGGGCCCGGGACAGATACGCAGTATTTT	CASSERGPGTDTQYF
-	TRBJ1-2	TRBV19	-	TGTGCCAGTAGGGACAGCTATGGCTACACCTTC	CASRDSYGYTF
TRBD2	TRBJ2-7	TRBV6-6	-	TGTGCCAGCAGTGGGCGGGACTACTACGAGCAGTACTTC	CASSGRDYYEQYF